The clone carrying this T cell receptor (beta chain) was recorded a few times. From germline, CDR1 is SGHNT and CDR2 YENEEA. The V segment lost 1 base and the J segment 1 base; nucleotides outside the gene matches: 3. The CDR3 has 16 amino acids. The PCR had 60 Vbeta and 13 Jbeta primers. This table comes from immunoSEQ multiplex PCR, and its TCRdb copy is limited to in-frame clones, with some not included. The sample includes 95,000 to 100,000 clones, 76% of them seen just once. The sample is drawn from a study of cytomegalovirus exposure and HLA in healthy donors. The receptor was derived from a man in his forties in good health and CMV-seronegative. The chain has TRBV11-3 and TRBJ2-3, with TRBD2 identical over 9 bases. What was sequenced was PBMCs. The CDR3 region has the DNA TGTGCCAGCAGCTTAGGGGCTAGCGGGGGCACAGATACGCAGTATTTT. Translated: CASSLGASGGTDTQYF.